The table lists the clone carrying this TCR beta chain with a count of one. Its antigen is currently unknown. Sequenced with the Oncomine TCR Beta short-read assay was DNA taken from cultured CD4+ T cells. TCRdb fed the PCR reads into MiXCR, producing one record per CDR3 protein. The table shows roughly 15,000 distinct CDR3 sequences, with around 48% occurring only once. This sample's time point: late sampling 161 to 241 days after vaccination in three convalescent patients. Noted treatment: approximately nine-day PBMC culture with coronavirus spike peptide pools or control peptides (ViraFEST assay). More than 1.5 million PBMCs were grown per well alongside roughly 9.1 IU/ml IL-2 and about 10 ug/ml peptide pools. This sample is drawn from a study of vaccination and CD4 T cells after COVID-19. About the research overall: Sampling occurred at day 14 and days 161 to 241 post-vaccination in a few convalescent patients. Investigators stimulated cells with overlapping spike peptides drawn from SARS-CoV-2, HCoV-NL63, HCoV-OC43 and HCoV-229E.

Sequenced material: CD4+ T cells from blood, cultured in vitro, taken about 7 months after SARS-CoV-2 vaccination. The clonotype originates from a human donor who had recovered from COVID-19.

The CDR3 loop reads CASSLVASGRPRLAQYF. DNA of the CDR3: TGTGCCAGCAGCTTAGTAGCTAGCGGGCGCCCACGATTGGCGCAGTATTTT. The rearrangement links TRBV7-2 to TRBJ2-3, with 8 bases matching TRBD2. There are 17 residues in the CDR3. The J segment lost 10 bases and the V segment lost 1 base, leaving 16 bases of the junction unmatched. The germline V gene encodes CDR1 SGHTA and CDR2 FQGNSA.